This T cell receptor beta chain was sequenced in a study of T cells of healthy individuals. Per germline, CDR1 SGDLS and CDR2 YYNGEE. With 4 bases removed from V and 2 bases from J, the gap between germline ends came to 16 bases. CDR3 length equals 15 residues. One entry per CDR3 protein, called by TCRdb with MiXCR from the 5' RACE reads. Counted here are 50,000 to 55,000 distinct CDR3 sequences, about 15% occurring once; the ten biggest clones make up about 16%. This clonotype was counted between two and nine times. The TCR originated in a human donor in good health. The chain carries TRBV9 and TRBJ2-7; no definite D call. CDR3 residues: CASSTHPDPTYEQYF. DNA for the CDR3: TGTGCCAGCAGCACTCACCCGGACCCTACCTACGAGCAGTACTTC.